This T cell receptor beta chain was profiled in a study of radiation and T cells in renal cell carcinoma. Study-level points and caveats: In blood, top tumor clones expanded by 2 weeks, shrinking by 4.

On this clone: Its antigen is as yet unknown.

The assay was immunoSEQ multiplex PCR, and TCRdb's table has in-frame clones only and misses some. In the table there are 130,000 to 150,000 clones, 70% to 90% of which are singletons. This CDR3 is built from 13 residues. V shed 4 bases and J shed 0 bases, with 4 bases lying between them. Germline V gene sequence: CDR1 KGHSH, CDR2 LQKENI. As to time point: blood 4 weeks post-SBRT, at nephrectomy. Indicated treatment: 15 Gy SBRT to primary tumor, nephrectomy 4 weeks later. This receptor was identified in a woman aged 50 to 60 with renal cell carcinoma. This chain uses TRBV18 with TRBJ1-3; no firm D call. The input for sequencing was blood, taken from a patient whose treatment included radiotherapy and nephrectomy. The CDR3 protein is CASSQASGNTIYF. In DNA, the CDR3 is TGTGCCAGCTCACAGGCCTCTGGAAACACCATATATTTT.